The next 21 T cell receptor beta chains were all read from a single sample in a study of radiotherapy plus CTLA-4 blockade in lung cancer. TCRdb's table, derived via immunoSEQ multiplex PCR, lists solely in-frame clones and lacks some. Of 40,000 to 50,000 clones listed, 55% to 80% were seen once; the top ten hold 3.5% to 4%. Sequencing was performed on peripheral blood, taken from a patient treated with radiotherapy plus ipilimumab. The receptors derive from a human donor with non-small cell lung cancer who had a complete response to radiotherapy plus ipilimumab.

The chain is built from TRBV2 and TRBJ2-7; D uncertain. The V gene lost 3 bases and the J gene lost 2 bases, with 8 bases spanning the gap. This CDR3 is built from 13 residues. Germline assignment: CDR1 SNHLY and CDR2 FYNNEI. CDR3 amino acids: CASSDFLAYEQYF. CDR3 coding DNA: TGTGCCAGCAGTGATTTTCTTGCCTACGAGCAGTACTTC.

CDR3 sequence reads: CASSLPGGGRGSGANVLTF. The CDR3 nucleotides read TGTGCCAGCAGCCTCCCCGGGGGAGGTCGTGGGTCTGGGGCCAACGTCCTGACTTTC. The genes are TRBV7-8 and TRBJ2-6; a weak D match, TRBD2 (6 bases). CDR3 size: 19 residues. In germline, CDR1 is SGHVS, CDR2 FQNEAQ. The V and J ends lost 5 bases and 1 base respectively, with 21 bases between them.

J is TRBJ1-2 and V is TRBV6-5, with D possibly matching TRBD1 (5 bases). Trimming shortened V by 6 bases and J by 3 bases, and 11 bases separated the two germline ends. The CDR3 extends over 13 amino acids. Germline V lookup: CDR1 MNHEY, CDR2 SVGAGI. The CDR3 loop reads CASSPGGDYGYTF. CDR3 DNA sequence: TGTGCCAGCAGCCCCGGGGGGGACTATGGCTACACCTTC.

This clone was observed a few times. The chain links TRBV4-1 to TRBJ2-2, with TRBD1 identical over 11 bases. This CDR3 is 18 amino acids long. Trimming took 2 bases from V and 6 from J; bases not matched to a gene: 11. Germline CDR1 is MGHRA and CDR2 is YSYEKL. CDR3 sequence reads: CASSQKKGTGGFSGELFF. CDR3 in DNA: TGCGCCAGCAGCCAAAAGAAAGGGACAGGGGGTTTTTCCGGGGAGCTGTTTTTT.

A word on this clone: One junction end disagrees with the germline gene, perhaps due to a read error. The chain recombines TRBV28 with TRBJ1-5, with D maybe TRBD1 (5 bases). The CDR3 has 12 amino acids. The germline CDR1 and CDR2 sequences are MDHEN and SYDVKM. CDR3 residues: CASSLSIRGGYF. The CDR3 DNA reads as TGTGCCAGCAGTTTATCCATTCGCGGGGGGTATTTT. The variable domain in full, completed from reference TRBV28 and TRBJ1-5, reads DVKVTQSSRYLVKRTGEKVFLECVQDMDHENMFWYRQDPGLGLRLIYFSYDVKMKEKGDIPEGYSVSREKKERFSLILESASTNQTSMYLCASSLSIRGGYFGDGTRLSIL.

The chain is built from TRBV11-1 and TRBJ2-7; weak D call: TRBD2 (5 bases). Germline assignment: CDR1 SGHAT and CDR2 FQDESV (reference sequence). Between the trimmed V and J ends, which lost 6 bases and 3 bases, there was a span of 6 bases. The CDR3 loop spans 11 amino acids. The CDR3 sequence is CASSRGYEQYF. Here the CDR3 DNA reads TGTGCCAGCAGTCGGGGCTACGAGCAGTACTTC. The full variable domain, completed using reference TRBV11-1 and TRBJ2-7, is EAEVAQSPRYKITEKSQAVAFWCDPISGHATLYWYRQILGQGPELLVQFQDESVVDDSQLPKDRFSAERLKGVDSTLKIQPAELGDSAMYLCASSRGYEQYFGPGTRLTVT.

CDR3 in DNA: TGTGCCAGCAGTTTGCTGGGGGGAGAAACTGAAGCTTTCTTT. The encoded protein is CASSLLGGETEAFF. The rearrangement joins TRBV6-1 to TRBJ1-1; a possible D gene is TRBD1 (5 bases). CDR3 length: 14 residues. Germline V gene lookup returns CDR1 MNHNS and CDR2 SASEGT. V was pared by 5 bases and J by 5 bases, with 15 bases between.

The chain carries TRBV9 and TRBJ2-1; D unclear. The CDR3 runs 12 residues. Germline-derived CDR1 and CDR2 are SGDLS and YYNGEE. V gave up 2 bases and J gave up 7 bases, with 7 bases separating them. The CDR3 reads CASSVTLNEQFF. The CDR3 DNA reads TGTGCCAGCAGCGTCACTCTAAATGAGCAGTTCTTC.

The rearrangement uses TRBV5-1 and TRBJ2-7; 11 positions match TRBD1. The CDR3 consists of 15 residues. Germline V gene lookup returns CDR1 SGHRS and CDR2 YFSETQ. The V and J ends lost 3 bases and 3 bases, in that order; junction bases with no gene match: 5. The CDR3 DNA reads TGCGCCAGCAGCTCCACCGGGACAGGGGGCTACGAGCAGTACTTC. Its translation is CASSSTGTGGYEQYF.

This sequence joins TRBV4-2 and TRBJ2-1; D perhaps matches TRBD2 (5 bases). The ends were cut back, 3 bases at V and 7 bases at J, with 13 bases in the middle. This CDR3 has 14 amino acids. CDR1 is LGHNA and CDR2 is YNFKEQ in the germline V gene. The CDR3 loop reads CASSHLTQRNEQFF. The CDR3, as DNA: TGTGCCAGCAGCCATCTAACCCAGCGGAATGAGCAGTTCTTC.

This clone was recorded once. The V call is TRBV5-1, the J call TRBJ2-7, with 7 bases aligning to TRBD1. V was pared by 3 bases and J by 2 bases, with 5 bases of the junction left unmatched. CDR3 length: 14 amino acids. From germline, CDR1 is SGHRS and CDR2 YFSETQ. The CDR3: CASSSGTDAYEQYF. CDR3 sequence (DNA): TGCGCCAGCAGCTCCGGGACAGATGCCTACGAGCAGTACTTC.

The genes are TRBV6-1 and TRBJ1-1; weak D call: TRBD1 (6 bases). Germline V gene sequence: CDR1 MNHNS, CDR2 SASEGT. Trimming took 3 bases from V and 1 from J, leaving 15 bases between them. The CDR3 extends over 16 amino acids. The CDR3 sequence: CASSDPHRAENTEAFF. CDR3 in DNA: TGTGCCAGCAGTGACCCCCACAGGGCCGAGAACACTGAAGCTTTCTTT.

The V call is TRBV7-2, the J call TRBJ1-3; TRBD1 agrees at 9 bases. Germline CDR1 is SGHTA and CDR2 is FQGNSA. This CDR3 comprises 16 residues. V lost 5 bases to trimming and J lost 0 bases; unmatched junction nucleotides: 5. The CDR3 region is CASSRDRGYSGNTIYF. The DNA for the CDR3 is TGTGCCAGCAGCCGAGACAGGGGGTACTCTGGAAACACCATATATTTT.

The rearrangement uses TRBV5-1 and TRBJ2-7, with a weak D call TRBD1 (6 bases). V gave up 5 bases and J gave up 2 bases, with 20 bases separating them. The CDR3 consists of 16 residues. CDR1 SGHRS and CDR2 YFSETQ come from the germline V gene. This CDR3 reads CASSPTAGTQTYEQYF. CDR3 DNA sequence: TGCGCCAGCAGTCCGACTGCCGGGACACAAACCTACGAGCAGTACTTC.

V is TRBV7-9 and J is TRBJ2-3; perhaps TRBD2 as D (5 bases). The germline V gene has CDR1 SEHNR and CDR2 FQNEAQ (reference sequence). CDR3 length equals 15 residues. V lost 3 bases to trimming and J lost 1 base, with 11 bases between them. As DNA, the CDR3 is TGTGCCAGCAGCTTCGGGAACGGGGGCACAGATACGCAGTATTTT. Amino acid sequence: CASSFGNGGTDTQYF.

V usage is TRBV7-8 and J usage is TRBJ2-1, with 10 bases aligning to TRBD1. The CDR3 is 15 residues long. In germline, CDR1 is SGHVS, CDR2 FQNEAQ. Unmatched junction bases numbered 9, after V lost 5 bases and J lost 8 bases. The CDR3 DNA sequence: TGTGCCAGCAGCCGTCCGGGACAGGGGATTGATGAGCAGTTCTTC. It is translated as CASSRPGQGIDEQFF. The full variable domain, completed using reference TRBV7-8 and TRBJ2-1, is GAGVSQSPRYKVAKRGQDVALRCDPISGHVSLFWYQQALGQGPEFLTYFQNEAQLDKSGLPSDRFFAERPEGSVSTLKIQRTQQEDSAVYLCASSRPGQGIDEQFFGPGTRLTVL.

This sequence joins TRBV27 and TRBJ2-1; 8 bases align to TRBD2. The CDR3 length is 18 residues. The V segment lost 4 bases and the J segment 2 bases; nucleotides outside the gene matches: 13. Germline CDR1 and CDR2: MNHEY and SMNVEV (reference sequence). The CDR3 spells CASSSSAGGGKAYNEQFF. The CDR3 DNA reads as TGTGCCAGCAGTTCTTCCGCCGGGGGGGGTAAAGCCTACAATGAGCAGTTCTTC.

The CDR3, as DNA: TGTGCCAGCAGTTACTCGACTAGCGGGAGTGTCGAGCAGTACTTC. Amino acids: CASSYSTSGSVEQYF. The chain recombines TRBV6-5 with TRBJ2-7, with TRBD2 matching 12 bases. The trim removed 0 bases at V and 6 bases at J, leaving 3 bases unmatched. Germline values: CDR1 MNHEY, CDR2 SVGAGI. The CDR3 has 15 amino acids.

The gene calls are TRBV5-4 and TRBJ2-1, with D uncertain. CDR1 and CDR2 (germline): SGHNT, YYREEE (reference sequence). There are 13 residues in the CDR3. Trimming pared 4 bases from V and 5 bases from J, leaving 10 bases between. In DNA, the CDR3 is TGTGCCAGCAGCGTAAGCTTCCACAATGAGCAGTTCTTC. Encoded protein: CASSVSFHNEQFF.

The rearrangement joins TRBV5-1 to TRBJ1-2, with 9 bases fitting TRBD1. V dropped 0 bases and J dropped 7; count of bases not matched to a gene: 7. The CDR3 is 15 residues long. Germline loops: CDR1 SGHRS, CDR2 YFSETQ. CDR3 bases: TGCGCCAGCAGCTTGGCAACAGGGGGCTCTGGTGGCTACACCTTC. Translated, it gives CASSLATGGSGGYTF.

This clone has a single count. The genes are TRBV7-2 and TRBJ1-2, with TRBD1 as a possible D gene (5 bases). The germline V gene has CDR1 SGHTA and CDR2 FQGNSA. This CDR3 has 14 residues. V gave up 5 bases and J gave up 5 bases, with 15 bases separating them. DNA of the CDR3: TGTGCCAGCAGCCTCTCGCAGGGCTCATATGGCTACACCTTC. Translated, it gives CASSLSQGSYGYTF.